This is a list of T cell receptor beta chains from one sample in a study of OX40 agonist ivuxolimab in advanced cancers. Sequencing was performed with immunoSEQ multiplex PCR; in TCRdb, only in-frame clones are kept and a portion is missing. Of fewer than 70,000 clones listed, less than 90% are singletons. The sample here was CD4+ or CD8+ T cells sorted from blood, taken in a trial of the OX40 agonist ivuxolimab. Receptors originate from an adult with an advanced solid tumor such as melanoma, head and neck, liver or kidney cancer. Both conserved end residues are part of each CDR3. The D gene is left open where the match is weak. For some rows the clone size is stated as once, few or many, or as a class when expanded; others skip it.

J gene	D gene	V gene	clone size	CDR3 DNA	CDR3 protein
TRBJ2-3	-	TRBV4-2	-	TGTGCCAGCAGCCAAGTTCAAGGGGGGTACACAGATACGCAGTATTTT	CASSQVQGGYTDTQYF
TRBJ2-3	-	TRBV6-6	-	TGTGCCAGCACGATCACAGATACGCAGTATTTT	CASTITDTQYF
TRBJ1-6	TRBD1	TRBV7-9	-	TGTGCCAGCAGCCCGACAGGGGGTAATTCACCCCTCCACTTT	CASSPTGGNSPLHF
TRBJ2-7	-	TRBV6-5	few	TGTGCCAGCAGCTCAGGGCGATGGGAGCAGTACTTC	CASSSGRWEQYF
TRBJ2-5	TRBD1	TRBV10-3	few	TGTGCCATCAGTGCAGCCGGGACAGAAGAGACCCAGTACTTC	CAISAAGTEETQYF
TRBJ1-4	TRBD1	TRBV11-2	-	TGTGCCAGCAGTTCTCTCCGGGACAGGGAAAGGGCAACTAATGAAAAACTGTTTTTT	CASSSLRDRERATNEKLFF
TRBJ1-6	-	TRBV6-6	-	TGTGCCAGCTTCGGGGGCTTGGGATCACCCCTCCACTTT	CASFGGLGSPLHF
TRBJ2-2	-	TRBV7-3	-	TGTGCCAGCAGCCCCTCGGGGAACACCGGGGAGCTGTTTTTT	CASSPSGNTGELFF
TRBJ2-6	-	TRBV11-2	-	TGTGCCAGCAGCTTAATCGGGACCGCATCCTCTGGGGCCAACGTCCTGACTTTC	CASSLIGTASSGANVLTF
TRBJ1-5	-	TRBV21-1	-	TGTGCCAGCAGCAAAGGCCTGGGGACTCAGCCCCAGCATTTT	CASSKGLGTQPQHF
TRBJ2-3	TRBD1	TRBV5-8	-	TGTGCCAGCAAGGGACAGGGAACAGATACGCAGTATTTT	CASKGQGTDTQYF
TRBJ2-7	-	TRBV11-3	-	TGTGCCAGCAGCTTAACGCTTCTCACCTACGAGCAGTACTTC	CASSLTLLTYEQYF
TRBJ1-2	-	TRBV11-2	-	TGTGCCAGCAGCTTAGGTCAGGGCGCTAACTATGGCTACACCTTC	CASSLGQGANYGYTF
TRBJ2-1	TRBD1	TRBV2	once	TGTGCCAGCAGGGGGACAGGGACCCACAATGAGCAGTTCTTC	CASRGTGTHNEQFF
TRBJ2-3	-	TRBV4-1	few	TGCGCCAGCAGCTATCAAATCGGGGGGCCCATCACAGATACGCAGTATTTT	CASSYQIGGPITDTQYF
TRBJ2-7	TRBD2	TRBV10-3	-	TGTGCCATCAGTGAAGGAGCGGGGCCCTACGAGCAGTACTTC	CAISEGAGPYEQYF